The 12 T cell receptor beta chains listed next were all sequenced from one sample in a study of STAT5B mutations in CD4+ large granular lymphocyte leukemia. Here immunoSEQ multiplex PCR was the method, and the copy in TCRdb shows in-frame clones only, minus some. The repertoire includes some 19,000 clones, 70% of them detected once, and over 25% sits in the top ten. Sample: CD4+ T cells from blood buffy coats. The receptors were gathered from a human donor in good health.

The chain joins TRBV19 to TRBJ1-1, with D perhaps TRBD1 (5 bases). V shed 10 bases and J shed 4 bases, with 19 bases lying between them. The length of the CDR3 is 14 residues. Germline V gene sequence: CDR1 LNHDA, CDR2 SQIVND (reference sequence). DNA of the CDR3: TGTGCCACTCACAAAGGGACGGTTGGCACTGAAGCTTTCTTT. This gives the protein CATHKGTVGTEAFF.

CDR3 DNA sequence: TGTGCCAGCAGCCGTGCAGGGTCGGCGGTAGCTTTCTTT. It is translated as CASSRAGSAVAFF. The chain joins TRBV9 to TRBJ1-1; TRBD1 might be the D (5 bases). This CDR3 contains 13 residues. From germline, CDR1 is SGDLS and CDR2 YYNGEE. V was shortened by 4 bases and J by 10 bases, with 17 bases between the two germline ends.

This clone was counted a few times. The J gene is TRBJ1-1, the V gene TRBV9; D not resolved. Deletions cut 0 bases from V and 0 bases from J, with 9 bases between. This CDR3 comprises 15 residues. Germline CDR1 is SGDLS and CDR2 is YYNGEE. CDR3: CASSVDIQLNTEAFF. CDR3 sequence (DNA): TGTGCCAGCAGCGTAGACATTCAGCTGAACACTGAAGCTTTCTTT.

The CDR3 reads CASSSPPGTSGRETLGVTQYF. In DNA form, the CDR3 reads TGCGCCAGCAGCTCGCCCCCCGGGACTAGCGGGAGGGAAACTCTCGGGGTTACGCAGTATTTT. The chain combines TRBV5-1 with TRBJ2-3; 16 bases are a match to TRBD2. This CDR3 is 21 amino acids long. Germline-derived CDR1 and CDR2 are SGHRS and YFSETQ. V lost 3 bases and J lost 8; bases outside the gene matches: 21. Together with reference TRBV5-1 and TRBJ2-3, the CDR3 gives the full variable domain: KAGVTQTPRYLIKTRGQQVTLSCSPISGHRSVSWYQQTPGQGLQFLFEYFSETQRNKGNFPGRFSGRQFSNSRSEMNVSTLELGDSALYLCASSSPPGTSGRETLGVTQYFGPGTRLTVL.

Notes on this clone: Other DNA variants within this sample encode the same CDR3. The chain employs TRBV18 and TRBJ1-2, with TRBD1 matching over 7 bases. The CDR3 consists of 13 residues. Germline-derived CDR1 and CDR2 are KGHSH and LQKENI. With 3 bases clipped from V and 2 bases from J, the junction kept 0 bases outside the gene matches. CDR3 sequence reads: CASSPDRNYGYTF. CDR3 nucleotides: TGTGCCAGCTCACCGGACAGGAACTATGGCTACACCTTC.

The chain employs TRBV29-1 and TRBJ1-4; the D is unclear. Germline assignment: CDR1 SQVTM and CDR2 ANQGSEA. V was clipped by 7 bases and J by 5 bases, with 8 bases between them. The CDR3 spans 11 residues. CDR3 DNA sequence: TGCAGCGCTCAGATGAATGAAAAACTGTTTTTT. This translates into CSAQMNEKLFF.

The chain is built from TRBV5-1 and TRBJ2-2; D unclear. Germline V lookup: CDR1 SGHRS, CDR2 YFSETQ. V was clipped by 2 bases and J by 0 bases, with 11 bases between them. The CDR3 extends over 16 amino acids. CDR3 residues: CASSLTGPTNTGELFF. The CDR3, as DNA: TGCGCCAGCAGCTTAACCGGGCCCACGAACACCGGGGAGCTGTTTTTT.

This chain connects TRBV7-9 to TRBJ2-1; 8 bases are a match to TRBD2. Germline CDR1 and CDR2: SEHNR and FQNEAQ (reference sequence). With 0 bases clipped from V and 5 bases from J, the junction kept 3 bases outside the gene matches. The CDR3 consists of 15 residues. The CDR3 sequence is CASSLAGTSNNEQFF. CDR3 nucleotides: TGTGCCAGCAGCTTAGCGGGGACTAGTAACAATGAGCAGTTCTTC.

By sample share, this clone is medium-sized. This chain links TRBV2 with TRBJ1-5; D not certain. CDR3 length: 14 residues. Germline CDR1 is SNHLY and CDR2 is FYNNEI. V was clipped by 9 bases and J by 2 bases, with 14 bases between them. The CDR3 DNA sequence: TGTGCCAGAGGAGGCATAGATGGCAATCAGCCCCAGCATTTT. Residues: CARGGIDGNQPQHF. The variable domain in full, with the rest retrieved from reference TRBV2 and TRBJ1-5, is EPEVTQTPSHQVTQMGQEVILRCVPISNHLYFYWYRQILGQKVEFLVSFYNNEISEKSEIFDDQFSVERPDGSNFTLKIRSTKLEDSAMYFCARGGIDGNQPQHFGDGTRLSIL.

The chain recombines TRBV6-5 with TRBJ1-3; no clear D gene. The CDR3 has 13 amino acids. Trimming removed 8 bases at V and 2 bases at J, with 10 bases between. Germline CDR1 and CDR2: MNHEY and SVGAGI. CDR3 nucleotides: TGTGCCAGCGCCCGGGTGACTGGAAACACCATATATTTT. Amino acids: CASARVTGNTIYF.

This rearrangement joins TRBV4-1 to TRBJ1-4; D is uncertain. Germline CDR1 is MGHRA and CDR2 is YSYEKL. V was pared by 4 bases and J by 8 bases, with 11 bases between. This CDR3 has 13 amino acids. The CDR3 DNA follows: TGCGCCAGCAGCCTGCTGGGTGGGGAAAAACTGTTTTTT. It yields the protein CASSLLGGEKLFF.

The chain combines TRBV7-2 with TRBJ2-7; TRBD2 agrees at 15 bases. The germline V gene encodes CDR1 SGHTA and CDR2 FQGNSA. The CDR3 has 16 residues. V shed 5 bases and J 4 bases; nucleotides not matched to a gene: 6. This chain's CDR3 is CASSPGLAGGKYEQYF. CDR3 DNA sequence: TGTGCCAGCAGCCCTGGACTAGCGGGAGGGAAGTACGAGCAGTACTTC.